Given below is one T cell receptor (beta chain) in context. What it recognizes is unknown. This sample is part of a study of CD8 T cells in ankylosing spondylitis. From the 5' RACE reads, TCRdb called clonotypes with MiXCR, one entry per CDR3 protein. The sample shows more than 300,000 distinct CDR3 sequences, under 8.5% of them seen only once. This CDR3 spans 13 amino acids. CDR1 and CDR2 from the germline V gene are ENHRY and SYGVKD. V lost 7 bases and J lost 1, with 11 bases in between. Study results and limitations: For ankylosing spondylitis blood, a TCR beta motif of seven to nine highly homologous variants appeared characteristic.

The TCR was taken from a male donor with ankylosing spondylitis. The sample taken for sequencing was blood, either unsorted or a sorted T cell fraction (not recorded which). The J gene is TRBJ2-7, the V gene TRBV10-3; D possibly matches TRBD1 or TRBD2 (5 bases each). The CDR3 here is CAINEGKSYEQYF. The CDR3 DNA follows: TGTGCCATCAACGAGGGGAAATCCTACGAGCAGTACTTC.